Presented here are 26 T cell receptor beta chains from one specimen sequenced in a study of CD8 T cells in ankylosing spondylitis. TCRdb recomputed calls from the 5' RACE reads with MiXCR, one row per CDR3 protein. Found here are more than 150,000 distinct CDR3 sequences, 10% to 15% of them singletons; the top ten hold approximately 11%. Sequencing used blood, either unsorted or a sorted T cell fraction (not recorded which). Source of these receptors: a female donor with ankylosing spondylitis or in good health (not recorded which).

This clonotype was detected only a few times. DNA of the CDR3: TGCAGTGCTAGAGGAGAAACAGGGGCTATGGAGACCCAGTACTTC. Translated: CSARGETGAMETQYF. V gene TRBV20-1 combines with J gene TRBJ2-5, with 7 bases that match TRBD1. CDR1 is DFQATT, CDR2 SNEGSKA, per germline (reference sequence). The CDR3 length is 15 residues. Trimming removed 1 base from V and 5 bases from J; junction bases left unmatched: 10.

This clonotype has a count of ten or more. J is TRBJ1-5 and V is TRBV7-2, with TRBD1 as a possible D gene (5 bases). The length of the CDR3 is 16 residues. Germline CDR1 is SGHTA and CDR2 is FQGNSA. V was trimmed by 2 bases and J by 3 bases, leaving 14 bases between them. The CDR3 DNA follows: TGTGCCAGCAGCTTAAGGGGTTCCAGTCCCAATCAGCCCCAGCATTTT. As protein: CASSLRGSSPNQPQHF.

J is TRBJ2-5 and V is TRBV7-2, with 13 bases lining up with TRBD2. The CDR3 runs 15 residues. The germline gives CDR1 SGHTA, CDR2 FQGNSA. The V gene end was trimmed by 0 bases and the J gene end by 5 bases; junction bases not matched to a gene: 0. CDR3 protein: CASSLATSGRETQYF. Here the CDR3 DNA reads TGTGCCAGCAGCTTAGCGACTAGCGGGAGGGAGACCCAGTACTTC.

In regard to this clonotype: A much larger clone lies a single base off, so this may be a read error. The chain uses TRBV20-1 and TRBJ2-1, with TRBD2 identical over 7 bases. CDR1 and CDR2 from the germline V gene are DFQATT and SNEGSKA (reference sequence). The CDR3 spans 16 residues. CDR3 sequence (DNA): TGCAGTACTAGATACGGGCGTGGCGGGGGTTACAATGAGCAGTTCTTC. It codes for CSTRYGRGGGYNEQFF.

This clonotype was observed many times. The CDR3 bases are TGCAGCGTCCACATAAGGGGGCTCCGAGAGACCCAGTACTTC. Its translation is CSVHIRGLRETQYF. The chain combines TRBV29-1 with TRBJ2-5, with TRBD1 matching over 7 bases. J lost 4 bases, V lost 6 bases, and 11 bases had no gene match. There are 14 residues in the CDR3. Germline V gives CDR1 SQVTM, CDR2 ANQGSEA. Filled out from reference TRBV29-1 and TRBJ2-5, the complete variable domain reads SAVISQKPSRDICQRGTSLTIQCQVDSQVTMMFWYRQQPGQSLTLIATANQGSEATYESGFVIDKFPISRPNLTFSTLTVSNMSPEDSSIYLCSVHIRGLRETQYFGPGTRLLVL.

This clonotype was seen ten or more times. The CDR3 reads CSARMWKGADTEAFF. The CDR3 region has the DNA TGCAGTGCTAGAATGTGGAAGGGGGCGGACACTGAAGCTTTCTTT. The V call is TRBV20-1, the J call TRBJ1-1; TRBD1 matches at 7 bases. The CDR3 length is 15 residues. The J segment lost 3 bases and the V segment lost 2 bases, leaving 9 bases of the junction unmatched. The germline V gene has CDR1 DFQATT and CDR2 SNEGSKA (reference sequence).

This clonotype has ten or more counts. V usage is TRBV3-1 and J usage is TRBJ2-1; D ambiguous. V lost 3 bases and J lost 10, with 13 bases in between. CDR3 size: 13 residues. Germline-derived CDR1 and CDR2 are LGHDT and YNNKEL (reference sequence). CDR3 coding DNA: TGTGCCAGCAGCCAGGGTATGGAAGTGGAGCAGTTCTTC. Residues: CASSQGMEVEQFF.

This clonotype was detected ten times or more. The rearrangement links TRBV11-2 to TRBJ2-1; 10 nucleotides align to TRBD2. From germline, CDR1 is SGHAT and CDR2 FQNNGV. Unmatched junction bases numbered 3, after V lost 10 bases and J lost 3 bases. This CDR3 region has 13 residues. In DNA, the CDR3 is TGTGCCACAAGCGGGAGGGGCTACAATGAGCAGTTCTTC. Translated, it gives CATSGRGYNEQFF.

This clonotype was recorded many times. This sequence joins TRBV7-2 and TRBJ2-1; D uncertain. V dropped 5 bases and J dropped 15 bases, with 14 bases sitting between them. The CDR3 consists of 11 residues. Germline CDR1 is SGHTA and CDR2 is FQGNSA. CDR3: CASSLHKTTFF. DNA of the CDR3: TGTGCCAGCAGCCTCCACAAAACCACGTTCTTC.

This clonotype has ten or more counts. The chain carries TRBV29-1 and TRBJ2-5; 9 nucleotides agree with TRBD1. Germline trimming cut 4 bases from V and 0 bases from J; bases unmatched to any gene: 6. The CDR3 covers 15 residues. Germline V lookup: CDR1 SQVTM, CDR2 ANQGSEA. The CDR3, as DNA: TGCAGCGTTGGGGGACAGGGAGGCTACCAAGAGACCCAGTACTTC. This translates into CSVGGQGGYQETQYF.

This clonotype was observed many times. The rearrangement links TRBV12-3 or TRBV12-4 to TRBJ1-2; the D gene is possibly TRBD1 (5 bases). The CDR3 totals 14 residues. V was clipped by 3 bases and J by 0 bases, with 8 bases between them. The DNA of the CDR3 is TGTGCCAGCAGTTTGGGGCTGGCTAACTATGGCTACACCTTC. Encoded protein: CASSLGLANYGYTF.

For this clonotype: A much larger clone is a single base away; this may be a read error. V gene TRBV12-3 or TRBV12-4 combines with J gene TRBJ2-7; D is possibly TRBD1 (6 bases). This CDR3 is 15 amino acids long. The CDR3 DNA reads TGTACCAGCAGTTTATCAGGGGTCCTCTCCTACGAGCAGTACTTC. Protein sequence: CTSSLSGVLSYEQYF.

This clonotype was seen many times. V usage is TRBV20-1 and J usage is TRBJ2-3; D gene ambiguous. The germline CDR1 and CDR2 sequences are DFQATT and SNEGSKA (reference sequence). The CDR3 is made up of 15 amino acids. V was clipped by 0 bases and J by 1 base, with 11 bases between them. The CDR3 is CSARDLGIGTDTQYF. The DNA for the CDR3 is TGCAGTGCTAGAGATCTAGGGATCGGCACAGATACGCAGTATTTT.

The table lists this clonotype with a few counts. V gene TRBV6-4 combines with J gene TRBJ2-6; D remains ambiguous. CDR3 size: 17 residues. V was pared by 4 bases and J by 1 base, with 14 bases between. Looked up from germline, CDR1 is MRHNA and CDR2 is SNTAGT. The CDR3 loop reads CASSGYLDLSGANVLTF. CDR3 nucleotide sequence: TGTGCCAGCAGTGGATACTTGGACCTTTCTGGGGCCAACGTCCTGACTTTC.

This clonotype showed up just a few times. One end of the junction varies from germline; a read error may be responsible. The chain carries TRBV20-1 and TRBJ1-1; D might be TRBD1 (6 bases). The CDR3 sequence is 17 residues long. Looked up from germline, CDR1 is DFQATT and CDR2 is SNEGSKA (reference sequence). In DNA, the CDR3 is TGCTGTGCTCTGAAAGGCCCTCCGTCAGGGGTCGGCACTGAAGCTTTCTTT. Translating gives CCALKGPPSGVGTEAFF.

This clonotype has a handful of counts. The CDR3: CASSTGQGENEQFF. The CDR3 DNA follows: TGCGCCAGCAGCACGGGACAGGGGGAAAATGAGCAGTTCTTC. The chain is built from TRBV5-1 and TRBJ2-1, with 11 nucleotides matching TRBD1. The length of the CDR3 is 14 residues. V was clipped by 4 bases and J by 7 bases; unmatched bases: 4. CDR1 and CDR2 (germline): SGHRS, YFSETQ.

This clonotype was found many times. The chain joins TRBV7-9 to TRBJ1-2; D is unresolved. Trimming took off 2 bases at V and 6 bases at J, with 13 bases between the two ends. The CDR3 has 14 amino acids. Per germline, CDR1 SEHNR and CDR2 FQNEAQ (reference sequence). CDR3 in amino acids: CASSLPPYMDGYTF. The DNA for the CDR3 is TGTGCCAGCAGCTTACCCCCTTACATGGATGGCTACACCTTC.

The chain combines TRBV5-1 with TRBJ2-7; possibly TRBD1 or TRBD2 for D (5 bases each). The V end was cut by 4 bases, the J end by 1 base, with 15 bases between. Germline V gene sequence: CDR1 SGHRS, CDR2 YFSETQ. The CDR3 consists of 15 residues. The CDR3 reads CASSPLAGTSYEQYF. The CDR3 DNA is TGCGCCAGCAGCCCCCTGGCCGGGACGTCCTACGAGCAGTACTTC. The whole variable domain, remainder taken from reference TRBV5-1 and TRBJ2-7, is KAGVTQTPRYLIKTRGQQVTLSCSPISGHRSVSWYQQTPGQGLQFLFEYFSETQRNKGNFPGRFSGRQFSNSRSEMNVSTLELGDSALYLCASSPLAGTSYEQYFGPGTRLTVT.

V usage is TRBV28 and J usage is TRBJ2-1, with 8 nucleotides matching TRBD2. Germline loops: CDR1 MDHEN, CDR2 SYDVKM. The junction had 16 bases not matched to a gene; V was cut back by 2 bases and J by 4 bases. The CDR3 contains 19 residues. The chain's CDR3 is CASSLRESRSGRIYNEQFF. CDR3 coding DNA: TGTGCCAGCAGTTTAAGAGAAAGTCGAAGCGGGAGAATTTACAATGAGCAGTTCTTC.

This clonotype was detected ten times or more. The chain links TRBV7-9 to TRBJ2-2; D is perhaps TRBD1 (6 bases). V lost 1 base to trimming and J lost 2 bases, with 8 bases between them. The CDR3 spans 15 residues. Looked up from germline, CDR1 is SEHNR and CDR2 is FQNEAQ (reference sequence). The CDR3 coding sequence is TGTGCCAGCAGCTTAGTACAGGGAAACACCGGGGAGCTGTTTTTT. Translation: CASSLVQGNTGELFF.

This clonotype was seen more than once but under ten times. V and J are TRBV11-2 and TRBJ2-7; D ambiguous. Trimming pared 2 bases from V and 0 bases from J, leaving 20 bases between. This CDR3 region has 18 residues. Germline V gene data show CDR1 as SGHAT and CDR2 as FQNNGV. The CDR3 DNA reads as TGTGCCAGCAGCTTAAGTGTAGGCTTGAGCGTATCCTCCTACGAGCAGTACTTC. It yields the protein CASSLSVGLSVSSYEQYF. The full variable domain, with the rest looked up from reference TRBV11-2 and TRBJ2-7, is EAGVAQSPRYKIIEKRQSVAFWCNPISGHATLYWYQQILGQGPKLLIQFQNNGVVDDSQLPKDRFSAERLKGVDSTLKIQPAKLEDSAVYLCASSLSVGLSVSSYEQYFGPGTRLTVT.

This clonotype was seen at least ten times. The chain employs TRBV28 and TRBJ1-5, with D possibly being TRBD1 (5 bases). This CDR3 contains 13 residues. Between the trimmed V and J ends, which lost 4 bases and 4 bases, there was a span of 8 bases. Germline-derived CDR1 and CDR2 are MDHEN and SYDVKM. CDR3 coding DNA: TGTGCCAGCAGTTGGGGGGAAAATCAGCCCCAGCATTTT. Protein sequence: CASSWGENQPQHF.

This clonotype was picked up a small number of times. The V and J genes are TRBV3-1 and TRBJ1-5; no definite D call. Germline-derived CDR1 and CDR2 are LGHDT and YNNKEL (reference sequence). This CDR3 is built from 16 residues. Trimming took 1 base from V and 0 from J, leaving 10 bases between them. Written as DNA, the CDR3 is TGTGCCAGCAGCCAAGGGGCCGTACTTAGCAATCAGCCCCAGCATTTT. Translated, it gives CASSQGAVLSNQPQHF.

The sample holds many counts of this clonotype. The J gene is TRBJ1-2, the V gene TRBV20-1; a weak D match, TRBD1 (6 bases). Trimming left V 5 bases short and J 4 bases short, with 11 bases between. The length of the CDR3 is 12 residues. Per the germline V gene, CDR1 is DFQATT and CDR2 is SNEGSKA (reference sequence). This chain's CDR3 is CSAGTSRYGYTF. The CDR3 nucleotides read TGCAGTGCTGGGACAAGTCGCTATGGCTACACCTTC.

Many counts were recorded for this clonotype. The chain employs TRBV7-8 and TRBJ2-3; D is possibly TRBD1 (6 bases). Germline CDR1 reads SGHVS; CDR2 reads FQNEAQ. The ends were cut back, 0 bases at V and 3 bases at J, with 7 bases in the middle. There are 14 residues in the CDR3. The CDR3 region is CASSLARGTDTQYF. The CDR3 nucleotides read TGTGCCAGCAGCTTAGCCAGGGGAACAGATACGCAGTATTTT. The variable domain in full, with the rest retrieved from reference TRBV7-8 and TRBJ2-3, is GAGVSQSPRYKVAKRGQDVALRCDPISGHVSLFWYQQALGQGPEFLTYFQNEAQLDKSGLPSDRFFAERPEGSVSTLKIQRTQQEDSAVYLCASSLARGTDTQYFGPGTRLTVL.

This clonotype was seen many times. J is TRBJ2-7 and V is TRBV7-9, with a tentative D call TRBD2 (6 bases). The V gene's germline CDR1 is SEHNR and CDR2 FQNEAQ (reference sequence). The length of the CDR3 is 13 residues. Between the trimmed V and J ends, which lost 10 bases and 3 bases, there was a span of 16 bases. CDR3 sequence reads: CATRSGRDYEQYF. Here the CDR3 DNA reads TGTGCCACCCGTTCCGGGAGAGACTACGAGCAGTACTTC. Variable domain in full (rest from reference TRBV7-9 and TRBJ2-7): DTGVSQNPRHKITKRGQNVTFRCDPISEHNRLYWYRQTLGQGPEFLTYFQNEAQLEKSRLLSDRFSAERPKGSFSTLEIQRTEQGDSAMYLCATRSGRDYEQYFGPGTRLTVT.